The rows below give T cell receptor beta chains drawn from one sample of a study of blood T cell repertoires in COVID-19. Sequencing used immunoSEQ multiplex PCR; TCRdb keeps in-frame clones, though not all of them. The sample has some 250,000 clones; 80% to 90% are singletons. The sample consisted of peripheral blood. The receptors were gathered from a man aged 55 to 70 with acute or convalescent COVID-19. The CDR3 runs from the conserved cysteine through the conserved F or W. A D gene is named only where the DNA matches it firmly. Clone size is stated in some rows and not others, as once, few, many or a class when expanded.

TRBJ2-1 | - | TRBV7-9 | - | CASSAGGRGEQFF | TGTGCCAGCAGCGCCGGGGGAAGGGGTGAGCAGTTCTTC
TRBJ2-7 | - | TRBV9 | - | CASSPSPGQYEQYF | TGTGCCAGCAGCCCGAGCCCCGGACAGTACGAGCAGTACTTC
TRBJ2-5 | - | TRBV9 | TRBD1 | CASSVGTGLEQTQYF | TGTGCCAGCAGCGTGGGGACAGGGCTTGAACAGACCCAGTACTTC
TRBJ2-7 | - | TRBV15 | TRBD1 | CATSRDRRYEQYF | TGTGCCACCAGCAGGGACAGGCGGTACGAGCAGTACTTC
TRBJ2-5 | - | TRBV4-2 | - | CASSLHVGVRGETQYF | TGTGCCAGCAGCCTCCACGTAGGAGTAAGGGGGGAGACCCAGTACTTC
TRBJ1-2 | many | TRBV4-3 | TRBD1 | CASSQGTGNYGYTF | TGCGCCAGCAGCCAGGGGACAGGGAACTATGGCTACACCTTC
TRBJ2-3 | few | TRBV11-3 | - | CASSGGGAVDTQYF | TGTGCCAGCAGCGGAGGGGGGGCGGTAGATACGCAGTATTTT
TRBJ2-7 | - | TRBV7-2 | TRBD2 | CASSTRTAGEWLDYEQYF | TGTGCCAGCAGCACACGTACGGCGGGAGAATGGTTGGACTACGAGCAGTACTTC
TRBJ1-3 | - | TRBV6-6 | - | CASRTGTGGNTIYF | TGTGCCAGCAGAACCGGGACTGGTGGAAACACCATATATTTT
TRBJ2-3 | - | TRBV20-1 | - | CSASRRGPSTDTQYF | TGCAGTGCTAGTAGGCGGGGGCCTAGCACAGATACGCAGTATTTT
TRBJ2-1 | - | TRBV28 | TRBD2 | CASSLTPLAGGGMNEQFF | TGTGCCAGCAGTTTAACCCCCTTAGCGGGAGGGGGGATGAATGAGCAGTTCTTC
TRBJ2-3 | once | TRBV6-2/TRBV6-3 | - | CASSYERVAQYF | TGTGCCAGCAGTTACGAGAGGGTAGCGCAGTATTTT
TRBJ1-6 | once | TRBV28 | - | CASSPPGTMVSPLHF | TGTGCCAGCAGTCCGCCCGGGACAATGGTGTCGCCCCTCCACTTT
TRBJ1-2 | - | TRBV7-2 | TRBD1 | CASSLATGQNYGYTF | TGTGCCAGCAGCTTAGCGACAGGGCAGAACTATGGCTACACCTTC